This T cell receptor beta chain appears in the sequencing data of a study of blood T cell repertoires in COVID-19 (dated by TCRdb to 2018 to 2020). Describing the broader study: Collaborator samples came from the United States, Italy and Spain and covered acute and convalescent phases of COVID-19. The prospective study material was composed of cDNA or gDNA derived from T cells, B-cell-depleted T cells, or PBMCs. Subjects who had been exposed to COVID-19, were actively infected with it, or had recovered from it provided the deeply sampled blood TCRbeta repertoires that made up the dataset. The repertoires were released in a freely available public database intended as a resource for research on the immune response to SARS-CoV-2. The samples were drawn from two sources: the first 160 participants of the ongoing ImmuneRACE study, and over 1,000 subjects contributed by 6 global collaborators. Sample metadata almost always included a de-identified subject ID, COVID-19 status, age in years and sex. Where available, HLA class I and class II types were taken from metadata supplied by the sample provider and were not determined by assay-based typing. Here is what the overall study found, with its caveats: The quantity of clinical and demographic metadata differed by source and by participant and was supplied without curation.

Whole blood was collected in K2EDTA tubes by collaborating institutions according to the institutions' own protocols. For TCRbeta analysis, collaborators shipped samples in one of three forms: frozen whole blood, isolated PBMCs, or DNA extracted from either of those sample types. The germline V gene (reference sequence) specifies SEHNR as CDR1 and FQNEAQ as CDR2. The CDR3 sequence holds 12 residues, the cysteine and phenylalanine included. The sequence is cut down to CDR3 DNA, 36 bases in frame from base 1. V is clipped by 5 bases and J by 8 bases, and the sequence between their germline boundaries is 12 bases long. Turning to this clone: Its binding antigen is unknown. Nothing much larger sits one base from this clone, and base qualities are not available.

The immunoSEQ Assay, a bias-controlled multiplex PCR, was used to amplify TCRbeta CDR3 regions from genomic DNA. Per the original workflow: The number of nucleated cells in each sample was estimated from the amplification of reference gene primers within the assay. To quantify the absolute abundance of each unique TCRbeta CDR3 rearrangement, sequence reads were collapsed and filtered. Productive Simpson clonality was computed per sample as the square root of Simpson's diversity index over productive rearrangements. TCRdb's version of the immuneACCESS table is confined to in-frame rearrangements and falls short of the full clone set. An unresolved V gene accounts for under half of the shortfall where checked; the remainder is of unknown origin. The V and J calls and clone size were taken over from that table, and D and trimming were inferred from the DNA. The table for this sample lists around 60,000 clones; about nine tenths of them were counted only once. The leading ten clones occupy roughly 1.3% of the sample.

The sequence was collected from a man aged 55 to 69 with acute or convalescent COVID-19. Input material: peripheral blood. Recombination connected TRBV7-9 to TRBJ1-1; the D gene is not confidently resolved. In nucleotides, the sequence is TGTGCCAGCAGCCCTCGAACGGGAGAAGCTTTCTTT. Translated, this gives CASSPRTGEAFF. Joined to the reference TRBV7-9 and TRBJ1-1 proteins, this CDR3 gives the full variable domain: DTGVSQNPRHKITKRGQNVTFRCDPISEHNRLYWYRQTLGQGPEFLTYFQNEAQLEKSRLLSDRFSAERPKGSFSTLEIQRTEQGDSAMYLCASSPRTGEAFFGQGTRLTVV.